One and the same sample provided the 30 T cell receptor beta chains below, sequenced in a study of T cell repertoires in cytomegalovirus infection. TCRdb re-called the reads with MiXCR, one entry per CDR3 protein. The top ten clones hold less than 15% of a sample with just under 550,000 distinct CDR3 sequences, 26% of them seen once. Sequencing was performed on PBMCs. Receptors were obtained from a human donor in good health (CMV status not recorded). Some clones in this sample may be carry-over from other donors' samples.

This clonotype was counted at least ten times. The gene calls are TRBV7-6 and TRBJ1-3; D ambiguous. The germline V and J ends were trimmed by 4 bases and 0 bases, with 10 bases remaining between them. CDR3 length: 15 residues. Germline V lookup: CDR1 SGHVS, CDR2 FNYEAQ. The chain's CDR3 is CASSSPRRSGNTIYF. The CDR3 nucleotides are TGTGCCAGCAGCTCACCAAGGCGCTCTGGAAACACCATATATTTT.

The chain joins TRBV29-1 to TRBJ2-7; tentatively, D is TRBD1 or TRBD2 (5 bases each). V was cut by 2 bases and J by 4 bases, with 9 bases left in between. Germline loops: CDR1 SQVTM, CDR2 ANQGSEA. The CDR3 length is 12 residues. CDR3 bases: TGCAGCGTTGAACGGGGCACGTACGAGCAGTACGTC. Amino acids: CSVERGTYEQYV.

The CDR3 loop is CASSVGRVGGYTF. Written as DNA, the CDR3 is TGTGCCAGCAGTGTAGGGCGGGTGGGAGGCTACACCTTC. The V gene is TRBV28, the J gene TRBJ1-2; unclear D gene. Germline CDR1 is MDHEN and CDR2 is SYDVKM. V lost 5 bases and J 8 bases, leaving 15 bases between the germline ends. The CDR3 sequence is 13 residues long.

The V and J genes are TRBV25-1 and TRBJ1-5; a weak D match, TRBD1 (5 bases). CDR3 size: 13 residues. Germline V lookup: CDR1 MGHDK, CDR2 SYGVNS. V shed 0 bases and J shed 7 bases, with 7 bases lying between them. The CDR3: CASSEYGAQPQHF. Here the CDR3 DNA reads TGTGCCAGCAGTGAATATGGGGCACAGCCCCAGCATTTT.

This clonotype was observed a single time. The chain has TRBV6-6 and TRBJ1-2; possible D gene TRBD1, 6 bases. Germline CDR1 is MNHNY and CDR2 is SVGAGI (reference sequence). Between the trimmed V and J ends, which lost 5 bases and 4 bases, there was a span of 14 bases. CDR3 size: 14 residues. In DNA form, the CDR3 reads TGTGCCAGCAGTGAGGACAGCTCCCTCTATGGCTACACCTTC. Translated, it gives CASSEDSSLYGYTF.

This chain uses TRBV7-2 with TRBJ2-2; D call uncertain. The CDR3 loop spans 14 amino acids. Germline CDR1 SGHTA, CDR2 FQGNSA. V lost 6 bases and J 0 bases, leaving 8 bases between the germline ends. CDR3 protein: CASRRVSNTGELFF. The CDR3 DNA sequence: TGTGCCAGCAGACGAGTCTCGAACACCGGGGAGCTGTTTTTT. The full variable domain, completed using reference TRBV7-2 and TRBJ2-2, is GAGVSQSPSNKVTEKGKDVELRCDPISGHTALYWYRQSLGQGLEFLIYFQGNSAPDKSGLPSDRFSAERTGGSVSTLTIQRTQQEDSAVYLCASRRVSNTGELFFGEGSRLTVL.

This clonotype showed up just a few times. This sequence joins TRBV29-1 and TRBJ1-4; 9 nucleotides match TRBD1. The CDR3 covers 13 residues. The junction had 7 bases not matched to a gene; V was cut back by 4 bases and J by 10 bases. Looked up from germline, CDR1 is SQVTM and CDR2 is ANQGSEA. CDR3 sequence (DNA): TGCAGCGTTGGGCGGACAGGGGAATTAAAACTGTTTTTT. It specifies CSVGRTGELKLFF.

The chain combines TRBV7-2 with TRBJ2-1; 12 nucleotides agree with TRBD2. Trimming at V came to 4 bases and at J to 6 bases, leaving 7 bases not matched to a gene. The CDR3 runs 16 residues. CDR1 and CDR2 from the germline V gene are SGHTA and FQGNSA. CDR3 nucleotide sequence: TGTGCCAGCAGCTCAGAGACTAGCGGGAGTGGCAATGAGCAGTTCTTC. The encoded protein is CASSSETSGSGNEQFF.

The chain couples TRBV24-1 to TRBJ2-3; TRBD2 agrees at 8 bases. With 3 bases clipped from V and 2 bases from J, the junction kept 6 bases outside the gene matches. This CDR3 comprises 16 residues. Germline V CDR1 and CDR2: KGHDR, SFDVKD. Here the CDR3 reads CATSDSGREVTDTQYF. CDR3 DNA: TGTGCCACCAGTGATAGTGGGCGGGAGGTCACAGATACGCAGTATTTT.

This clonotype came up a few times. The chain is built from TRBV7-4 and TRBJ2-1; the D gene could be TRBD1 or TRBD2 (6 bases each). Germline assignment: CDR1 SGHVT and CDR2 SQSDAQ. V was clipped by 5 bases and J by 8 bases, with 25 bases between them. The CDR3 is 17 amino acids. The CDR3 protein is CASSRPAGRGGSDEQFF. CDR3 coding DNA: TGTGCCAGCAGCAGACCCGCCGGCAGGGGAGGTAGCGATGAGCAGTTCTTC.

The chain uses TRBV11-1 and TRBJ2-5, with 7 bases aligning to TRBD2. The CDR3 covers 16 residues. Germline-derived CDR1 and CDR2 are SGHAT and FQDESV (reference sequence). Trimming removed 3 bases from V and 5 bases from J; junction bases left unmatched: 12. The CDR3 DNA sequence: TGTGCCAGCAGCTTTCCGGCTAGCGGCCACGAGGAGACCCAGTACTTC. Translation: CASSFPASGHEETQYF. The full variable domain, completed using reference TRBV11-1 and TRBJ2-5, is EAEVAQSPRYKITEKSQAVAFWCDPISGHATLYWYRQILGQGPELLVQFQDESVVDDSQLPKDRFSAERLKGVDSTLKIQPAELGDSAMYLCASSFPASGHEETQYFGPGTRLLVL.

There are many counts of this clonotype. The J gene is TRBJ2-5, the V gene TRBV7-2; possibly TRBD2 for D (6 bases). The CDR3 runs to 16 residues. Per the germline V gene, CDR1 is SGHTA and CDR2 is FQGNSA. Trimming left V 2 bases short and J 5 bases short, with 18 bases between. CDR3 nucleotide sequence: TGTGCCAGCAGCTTACGACCGGGGGACTGGGGGGAGACCCAGTACTTC. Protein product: CASSLRPGDWGETQYF. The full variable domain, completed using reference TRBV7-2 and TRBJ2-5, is GAGVSQSPSNKVTEKGKDVELRCDPISGHTALYWYRQSLGQGLEFLIYFQGNSAPDKSGLPSDRFSAERTGGSVSTLTIQRTQQEDSAVYLCASSLRPGDWGETQYFGPGTRLLVL.

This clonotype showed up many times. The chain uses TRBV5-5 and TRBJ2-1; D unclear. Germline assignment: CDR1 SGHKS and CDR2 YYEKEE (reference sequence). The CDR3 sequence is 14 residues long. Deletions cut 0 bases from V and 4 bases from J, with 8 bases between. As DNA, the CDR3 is TGTGCCAGCAGCTTGGCCTCTTCATACAATGAGCAGTTCTTC. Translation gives CASSLASSYNEQFF.

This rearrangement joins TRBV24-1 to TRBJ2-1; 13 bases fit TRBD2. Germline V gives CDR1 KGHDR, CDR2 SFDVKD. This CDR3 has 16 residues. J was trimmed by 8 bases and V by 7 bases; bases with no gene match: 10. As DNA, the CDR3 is TGTGCCACCAGCGATCCCGGGACTAGCGGGACCCATGAGCAGTTCTTC. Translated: CATSDPGTSGTHEQFF.

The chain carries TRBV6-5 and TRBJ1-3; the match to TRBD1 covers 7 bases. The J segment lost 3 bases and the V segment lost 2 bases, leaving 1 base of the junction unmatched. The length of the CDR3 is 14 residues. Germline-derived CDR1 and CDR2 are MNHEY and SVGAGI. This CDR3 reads CASSYRGLGNTIYF. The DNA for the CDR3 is TGTGCCAGCAGTTACAGGGGGCTTGGAAACACCATATATTTT.

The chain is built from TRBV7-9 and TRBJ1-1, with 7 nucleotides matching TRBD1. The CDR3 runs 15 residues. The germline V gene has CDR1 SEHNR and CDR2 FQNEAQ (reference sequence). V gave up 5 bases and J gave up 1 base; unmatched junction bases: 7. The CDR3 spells CASSPGGARNTEAFF. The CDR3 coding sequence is TGTGCCAGCAGCCCAGGGGGGGCCCGGAACACTGAAGCTTTCTTT. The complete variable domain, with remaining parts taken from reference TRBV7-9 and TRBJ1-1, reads DTGVSQNPRHKITKRGQNVTFRCDPISEHNRLYWYRQTLGQGPEFLTYFQNEAQLEKSRLLSDRFSAERPKGSFSTLEIQRTEQGDSAMYLCASSPGGARNTEAFFGQGTRLTVV.

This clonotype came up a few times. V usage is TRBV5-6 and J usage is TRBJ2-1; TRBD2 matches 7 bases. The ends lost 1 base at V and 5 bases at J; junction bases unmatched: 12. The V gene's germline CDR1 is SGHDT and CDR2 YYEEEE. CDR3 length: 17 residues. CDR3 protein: CASSLYLSGATNNEQFF. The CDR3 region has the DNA TGTGCCAGCAGCTTGTATCTGAGCGGGGCCACTAACAATGAGCAGTTCTTC. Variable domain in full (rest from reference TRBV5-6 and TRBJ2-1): DAGVTQSPTHLIKTRGQQVTLRCSPKSGHDTVSWYQQALGQGPQFIFQYYEEEERQRGNFPDRFSGHQFPNYSSELNVNALLLGDSALYLCASSLYLSGATNNEQFFGPGTRLTVL.

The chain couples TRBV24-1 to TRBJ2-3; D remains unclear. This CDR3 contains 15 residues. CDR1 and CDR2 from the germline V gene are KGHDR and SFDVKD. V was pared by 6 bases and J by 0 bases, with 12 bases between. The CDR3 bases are TGTGCCACCAGTTTACCCAGTCCTAGCACAGATACGCAGTATTTT. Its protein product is CATSLPSPSTDTQYF.

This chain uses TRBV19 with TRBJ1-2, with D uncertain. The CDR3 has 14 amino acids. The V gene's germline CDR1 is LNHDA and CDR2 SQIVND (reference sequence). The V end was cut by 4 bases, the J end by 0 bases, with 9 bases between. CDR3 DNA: TGTGCCAGTAGTAGTCAGCTGTCTAACTATGGCTACACCTTC. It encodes CASSSQLSNYGYTF. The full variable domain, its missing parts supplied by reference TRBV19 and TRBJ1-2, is DGGITQSPKYLFRKEGQNVTLSCEQNLNHDAMYWYRQDPGQGLRLIYYSQIVNDFQKGDIAEGYSVSREKKESFPLTVTSAQKNPTAFYLCASSSQLSNYGYTFGSGTRLTVV.

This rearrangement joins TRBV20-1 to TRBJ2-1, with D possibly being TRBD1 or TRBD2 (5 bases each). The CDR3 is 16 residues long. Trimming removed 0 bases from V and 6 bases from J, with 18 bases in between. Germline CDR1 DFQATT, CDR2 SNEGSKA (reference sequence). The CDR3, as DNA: TGCAGTGCTAGAGAGGTGGCAGGGAGTTCAATCAATGAGCAGTTCTTC. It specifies CSAREVAGSSINEQFF.

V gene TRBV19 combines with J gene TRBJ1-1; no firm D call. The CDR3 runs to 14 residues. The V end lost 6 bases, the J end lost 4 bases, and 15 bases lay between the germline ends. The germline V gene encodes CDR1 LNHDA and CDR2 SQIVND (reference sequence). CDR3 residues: CASRGGRELTEAFF. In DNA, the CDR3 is TGTGCCAGTAGGGGTGGTAGGGAGCTCACTGAAGCTTTCTTT. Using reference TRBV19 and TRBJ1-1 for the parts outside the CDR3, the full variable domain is DGGITQSPKYLFRKEGQNVTLSCEQNLNHDAMYWYRQDPGQGLRLIYYSQIVNDFQKGDIAEGYSVSREKKESFPLTVTSAQKNPTAFYLCASRGGRELTEAFFGQGTRLTVV.

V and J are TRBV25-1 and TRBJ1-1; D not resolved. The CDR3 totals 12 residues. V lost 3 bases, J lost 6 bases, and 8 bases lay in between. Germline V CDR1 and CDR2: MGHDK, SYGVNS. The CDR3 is CASSDPLAEAFF. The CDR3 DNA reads TGTGCCAGCAGTGACCCTCTGGCTGAAGCTTTCTTT.

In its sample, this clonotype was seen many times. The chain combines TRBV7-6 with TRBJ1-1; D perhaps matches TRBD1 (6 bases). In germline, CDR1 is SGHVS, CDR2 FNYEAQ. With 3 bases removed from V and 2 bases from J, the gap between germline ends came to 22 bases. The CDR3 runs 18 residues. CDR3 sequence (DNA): TGTGCCAGCAGCTTGGACAGTGCAGGATCAGGGCTCAACACTGAAGCTTTCTTT. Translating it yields CASSLDSAGSGLNTEAFF.

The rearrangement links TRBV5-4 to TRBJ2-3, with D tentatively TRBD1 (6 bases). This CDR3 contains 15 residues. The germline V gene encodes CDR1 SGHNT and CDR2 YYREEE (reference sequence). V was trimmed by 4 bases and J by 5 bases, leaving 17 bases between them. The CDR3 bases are TGTGCCAGCAGCCGCAAGAACAGGGAGAAAGATACGCAGTATTTT. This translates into CASSRKNREKDTQYF.

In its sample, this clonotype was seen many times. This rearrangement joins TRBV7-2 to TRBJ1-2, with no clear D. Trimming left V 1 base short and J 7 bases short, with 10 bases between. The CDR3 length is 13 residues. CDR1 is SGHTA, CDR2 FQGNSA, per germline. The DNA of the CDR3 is TGTGCCAGCAGCTTAGAGGGAAGACTTGGCTACACCTTC. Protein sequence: CASSLEGRLGYTF.

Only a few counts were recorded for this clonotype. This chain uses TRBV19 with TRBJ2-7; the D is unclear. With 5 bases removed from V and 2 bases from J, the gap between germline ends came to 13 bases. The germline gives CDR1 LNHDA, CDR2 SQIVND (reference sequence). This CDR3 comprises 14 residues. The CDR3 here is CASSSTPATYEQYF. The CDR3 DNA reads TGTGCCAGTAGTTCCACTCCCGCCACCTACGAGCAGTACTTC. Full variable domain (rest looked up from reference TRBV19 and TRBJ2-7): DGGITQSPKYLFRKEGQNVTLSCEQNLNHDAMYWYRQDPGQGLRLIYYSQIVNDFQKGDIAEGYSVSREKKESFPLTVTSAQKNPTAFYLCASSSTPATYEQYFGPGTRLTVT.

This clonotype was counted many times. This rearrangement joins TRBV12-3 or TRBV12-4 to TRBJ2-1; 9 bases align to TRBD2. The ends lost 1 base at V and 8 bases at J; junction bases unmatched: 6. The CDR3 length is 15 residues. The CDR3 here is CASSLGAGGPHEQFF. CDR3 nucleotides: TGTGCCAGCAGTTTAGGGGCGGGAGGGCCTCATGAGCAGTTCTTC.

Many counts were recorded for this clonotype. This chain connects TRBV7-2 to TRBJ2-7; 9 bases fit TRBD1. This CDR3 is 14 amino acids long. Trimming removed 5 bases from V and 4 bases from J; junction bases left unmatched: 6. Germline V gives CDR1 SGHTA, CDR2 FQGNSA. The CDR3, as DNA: TGTGCCAGCAGCCGGGGACAGGGTGGTTACGAGCAGTACTTC. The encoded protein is CASSRGQGGYEQYF.

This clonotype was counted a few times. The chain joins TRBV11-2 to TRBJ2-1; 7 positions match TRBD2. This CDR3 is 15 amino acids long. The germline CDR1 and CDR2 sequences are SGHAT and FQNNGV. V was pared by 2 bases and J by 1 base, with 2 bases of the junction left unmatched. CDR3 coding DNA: TGTGCCAGCAGCTTATTGGGACTATCCTACAATGAGCAGTTCTTC. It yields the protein CASSLLGLSYNEQFF.

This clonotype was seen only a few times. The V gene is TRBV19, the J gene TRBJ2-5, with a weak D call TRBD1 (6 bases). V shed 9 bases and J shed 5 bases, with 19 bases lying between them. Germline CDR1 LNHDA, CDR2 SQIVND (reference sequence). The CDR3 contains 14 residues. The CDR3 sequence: CASRKQGAPETQYF. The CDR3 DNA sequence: TGTGCCAGCCGGAAACAGGGAGCCCCCGAGACCCAGTACTTC.